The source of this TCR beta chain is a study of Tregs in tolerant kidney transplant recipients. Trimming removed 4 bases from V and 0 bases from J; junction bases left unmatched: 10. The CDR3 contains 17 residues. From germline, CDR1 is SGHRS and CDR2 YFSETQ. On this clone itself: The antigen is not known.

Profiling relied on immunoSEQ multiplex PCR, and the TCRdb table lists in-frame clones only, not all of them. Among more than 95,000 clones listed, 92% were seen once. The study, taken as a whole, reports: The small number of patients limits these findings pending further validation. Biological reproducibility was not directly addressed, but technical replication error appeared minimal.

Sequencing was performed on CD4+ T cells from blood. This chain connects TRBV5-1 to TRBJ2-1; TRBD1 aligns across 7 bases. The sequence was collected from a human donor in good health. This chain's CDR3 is CASSPSQGTSSYNEQFF. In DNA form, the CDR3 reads TGCGCCAGCAGCCCCTCACAGGGGACCAGCTCCTACAATGAGCAGTTCTTC. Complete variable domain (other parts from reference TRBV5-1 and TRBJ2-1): KAGVTQTPRYLIKTRGQQVTLSCSPISGHRSVSWYQQTPGQGLQFLFEYFSETQRNKGNFPGRFSGRQFSNSRSEMNVSTLELGDSALYLCASSPSQGTSSYNEQFFGPGTRLTVL.